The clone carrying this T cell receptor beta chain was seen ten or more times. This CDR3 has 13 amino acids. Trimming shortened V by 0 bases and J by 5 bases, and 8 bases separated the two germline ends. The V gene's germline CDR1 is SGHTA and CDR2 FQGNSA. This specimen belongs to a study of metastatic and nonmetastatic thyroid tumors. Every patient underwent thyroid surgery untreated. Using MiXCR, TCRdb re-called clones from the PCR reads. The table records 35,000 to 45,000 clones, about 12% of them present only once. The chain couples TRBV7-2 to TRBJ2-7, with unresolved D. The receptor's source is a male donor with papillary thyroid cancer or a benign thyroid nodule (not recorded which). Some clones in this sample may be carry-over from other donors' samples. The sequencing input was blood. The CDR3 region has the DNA TGTGCCAGCAGCTTAGCCGGACCCCACGAGCAGTACTTC. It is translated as CASSLAGPHEQYF.